What follows describes a single T cell receptor (beta chain). Antigen: not known. The V and J ends lost 5 bases and 2 bases, in that order; junction bases with no gene match: 8. In germline, CDR1 is SEHNR, CDR2 FQNEAQ (reference sequence). This CDR3 is 16 amino acids long. These data come from a study of T cell responses to AZD1222 COVID-19 vaccine. As for the study in general: Pooled together were second doses at about 4 or about 12 weeks. Notes on the study in general: Females made up more of the donors, who were largely white British, and clonal diversity may have come out too low. The study found Spike-specific TCR breadth and depth rose after two AZD1222 doses. Seropositive AZD1222 recipients at baseline numbered only five or six.

The data were produced by immunoSEQ multiplex PCR, yet TCRdb's version contains in-frame clones alone and is incomplete. Of 100,000 to 150,000 clones in the sample, roughly 92% were seen once. The input for sequencing was peripheral blood, taken on day 0 of AZD1222 vaccination. The chain combines TRBV7-9 with TRBJ2-7, with 11 bases fitting TRBD1. This TCR was recovered from an adult in good health. In DNA, the CDR3 is TGTGCCAGCAGCCAAATGCCGGGACAGGGGGCCTACGAGCAGTACTTC. Translating gives CASSQMPGQGAYEQYF. Variable domain in full (rest from reference TRBV7-9 and TRBJ2-7): DTGVSQNPRHKITKRGQNVTFRCDPISEHNRLYWYRQTLGQGPEFLTYFQNEAQLEKSRLLSDRFSAERPKGSFSTLEIQRTEQGDSAMYLCASSQMPGQGAYEQYFGPGTRLTVT.